This TCR beta chain was obtained from a study of persistence of HIV-infected CD4 T cells. This was the immunoSEQ version 4 assay in survey mode. Assay: immunoSEQ multiplex PCR; the TCRdb copy retains only in-frame clones and omits some. The data show about 36,000 clones, approximately 85% seen once. An overlapping HIV-1 Gag peptide pool stimulated these cells at 0.75 to 1 ug/peptide/mL. CD40L-negative CD69-negative CD45RO-high memory CD4+ T cells were sorted as populations depleted of antigen-responding cells. Trimming pared 3 bases from V and 0 bases from J, leaving 12 bases between. Germline V lookup: CDR1 SNHLY, CDR2 FYNNEI. This CDR3 contains 16 residues. Points on this clone: The antigen remains undetermined.

The sequence derives from an adult with HIV. The donor label of this sample is uncertain. The material sequenced was cultured CD4+ T cells from PBMCs, taken from a patient who received antiretroviral therapy. The chain joins TRBV2 to TRBJ1-5; no firm D call. CDR3 bases: TGTGCCAGCAGTGAGGGTGCGGAATATAGCAATCAGCCCCAGCATTTT. This translates into CASSEGAEYSNQPQHF. The variable domain in full, with the rest retrieved from reference TRBV2 and TRBJ1-5, is EPEVTQTPSHQVTQMGQEVILRCVPISNHLYFYWYRQILGQKVEFLVSFYNNEISEKSEIFDDQFSVERPDGSNFTLKIRSTKLEDSAMYFCASSEGAEYSNQPQHFGDGTRLSIL.